These T cell receptor beta chains were read from a single sample in a study of early T cells in non-severe SARS-CoV-2 infection. TCRdb fed the 5' RACE reads into MiXCR, producing one record per CDR3 protein. Among about 47,000 distinct CDR3 sequences listed, about 11% were seen once. The sequenced material came from whole blood. The receptors were gathered from an adult who was a healthcare worker with PCR-confirmed SARS-CoV-2 infection or an uninfected control (not recorded which). Both conserved end residues are part of each CDR3. The order of the fields is J gene, clone size, V gene, D gene, CDR3 protein, CDR3 DNA. A D gene is named only where the DNA matches it firmly. Some rows have no size entry. The others give once, few or many, or a class for an expanded clone.

>TRBJ2-2|many|TRBV20-1|-
CSARPTVRSSTGELFF
TGCAGTGCTAGACCCACAGTTAGGAGCAGCACCGGGGAGCTGTTTTTT
>TRBJ2-1|many|TRBV7-2|-
CASSPIPFGSVTYNEQFF
TGTGCCAGCAGCCCGATTCCGTTCGGCAGCGTAACCTACAATGAGCAGTTCTTC
>TRBJ1-6|-|TRBV7-6|-
CASSLGLQGNSPLHF
TGTGCCAGCAGCTTAGGGCTCCAGGGTAATTCACCCCTCCACTTT
>TRBJ2-1|few|TRBV29-1|TRBD1
CSVSTGQGHYNEQFF
TGCAGCGTCTCCACGGGACAGGGGCACTACAATGAGCAGTTCTTC
>TRBJ2-1|-|TRBV9|TRBD2
CASSTTSGGSYNEQFF
TGTGCCAGCAGCACCACTAGCGGGGGGTCCTACAATGAGCAGTTCTTC
>TRBJ1-1|few|TRBV11-1|-
CASSLFRGGGGTEAFF
TGTGCCAGCAGCTTATTCCGGGGAGGTGGCGGCACTGAAGCTTTCTTT
>TRBJ1-2|-|TRBV14|-
CASSPWTQPSYGYTF
TGTGCCAGCAGCCCATGGACACAACCCAGCTATGGCTACACCTTC
>TRBJ2-7|many|TRBV20-1|TRBD1
CSAPGQGLYEQYF
TGCAGTGCTCCGGGACAGGGTCTCTACGAGCAGTACTTC
>TRBJ2-3|many|TRBV27|-
CASRPPGAGTDTQYF
TGTGCCAGCAGGCCCCCGGGGGCTGGCACAGATACGCAGTATTTT
>TRBJ2-1|few|TRBV7-8|-
CASSSTGRGPLDLFF
TGTGCCAGCAGCTCCACGGGCAGGGGACCCCTAGATCTGTTCTTC
>TRBJ2-3|-|TRBV7-2|-
CASSLLHADTQYF
TGTGCCAGCAGCCTACTACACGCCGATACGCAGTATTTT
>TRBJ2-7|many|TRBV9|-
CASSPRPYEQYF
TGTGCCAGCAGCCCCCGACCGTACGAGCAGTACTTC
>TRBJ2-7|many|TRBV11-2|TRBD1
CASSSTLGAGQGANEQYF
TGTGCCAGCAGCTCTACCCTGGGGGCGGGACAGGGGGCCAACGAGCAGTACTTC
>TRBJ2-1|-|TRBV7-9|TRBD2
CASSTRLAYYNEQFF
TGTGCCAGCAGCACTAGACTAGCGTATTACAATGAGCAGTTCTTC
>TRBJ1-3|many|TRBV6-5|TRBD1
CASKRTGRSSGNTIYF
TGTGCCAGCAAACGGACAGGGCGTAGCTCTGGAAACACCATATATTTT
>TRBJ2-2|many|TRBV5-1|-
CASSVRDSGELFF
TGCGCCAGCTCGGTGAGGGACTCCGGGGAGCTGTTTTTT
>TRBJ2-5|-|TRBV11-2|-
CASSYRPQGKETQYF
TGTGCCAGCAGTTACCGCCCGCAGGGTAAAGAGACCCAGTACTTC
>TRBJ2-1|few|TRBV20-1|-
CSARDRLTSYNEQFF
TGCAGTGCTAGAGATCGCCTCACTTCCTACAATGAGCAGTTCTTC
>TRBJ2-3|few|TRBV15|-
CATRPDLRGTDTQYF
TGTGCCACCAGACCTGATCTTAGGGGCACAGATACGCAGTATTTT
>TRBJ2-4|-|TRBV27|-
CASSNLRGNIQYF
TGTGCCAGCAGTAATCTCCGGGGAAACATTCAGTACTTC
>TRBJ2-1|-|TRBV25-1|-
CASRIGGNEQFF
TGTGCCAGCAGGATTGGGGGAAATGAGCAGTTCTTC
>TRBJ2-3|medium-sized|TRBV7-8|-
CASSLYRDTRTDTQYF
TGTGCCAGCAGCTTATATCGGGACACTCGCACAGATACGCAGTATTTT
>TRBJ2-5|few|TRBV7-2|-
CASSNRRGRETQYF
TGTGCCAGCAGCAACCGACGGGGTCGCGAGACCCAGTACTTC
>TRBJ2-7|many|TRBV11-2|-
CASSLTGLLYEQYF
TGTGCCAGCAGCCTGACGGGCCTTCTATACGAGCAGTACTTC
>TRBJ2-7|many|TRBV20-1|-
CSASTGFGTYEQYF
TGCAGTGCTTCAACAGGGTTTGGAACCTACGAGCAGTACTTC
>TRBJ2-3|few|TRBV7-2|TRBD2
CASSLGPAGALTDTQYF
TGTGCCAGCAGCTTAGGCCCAGCGGGAGCCCTCACAGATACGCAGTATTTT
>TRBJ2-3|-|TRBV20-1|-
CSARRPPGPRGTDTQYF
TGCAGTGCTAGAAGACCTCCGGGCCCCCGCGGCACAGATACGCAGTATTTT
>TRBJ1-1|-|TRBV7-9|-
CASSPSLQTEAFF
TGTGCCAGCAGCCCCTCGCTCCAGACTGAAGCTTTCTTT
>TRBJ2-1|many|TRBV5-1|-
CASSLGQYNEQFF
TGCGCCAGCAGCTTGGGGCAGTACAATGAGCAGTTCTTC
>TRBJ2-2|large|TRBV7-6|-
CASSLEGTGELFF
TGTGCCAGCAGCTTAGAAGGGACCGGGGAGCTGTTTTTT
>TRBJ2-5|few|TRBV20-1|TRBD1
CSASQGASETQYF
TGCAGTGCTAGTCAGGGGGCGAGTGAGACCCAGTACTTC